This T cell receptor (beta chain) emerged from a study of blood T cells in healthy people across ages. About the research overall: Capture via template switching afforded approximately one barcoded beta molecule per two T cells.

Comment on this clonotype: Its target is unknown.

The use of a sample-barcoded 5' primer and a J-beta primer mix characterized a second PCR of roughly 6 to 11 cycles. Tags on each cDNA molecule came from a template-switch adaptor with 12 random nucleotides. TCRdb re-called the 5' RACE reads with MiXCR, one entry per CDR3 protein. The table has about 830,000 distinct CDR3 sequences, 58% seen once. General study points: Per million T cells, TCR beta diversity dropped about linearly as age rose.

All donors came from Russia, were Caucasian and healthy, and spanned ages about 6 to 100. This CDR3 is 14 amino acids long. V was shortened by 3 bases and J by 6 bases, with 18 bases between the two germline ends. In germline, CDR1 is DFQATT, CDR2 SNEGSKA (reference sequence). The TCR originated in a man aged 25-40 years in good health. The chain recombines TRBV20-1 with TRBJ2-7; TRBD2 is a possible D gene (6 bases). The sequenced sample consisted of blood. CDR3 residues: CSASEFGTSFEQYF. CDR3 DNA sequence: TGCAGTGCTAGCGAGTTCGGGACTTCATTCGAGCAGTACTTC.